The 19 T cell receptor beta chains below were found in one sample sequenced in a study of T cell changes during pregnancy in multiple sclerosis. Some clones are missing from TCRdb's copy, which holds only in-frame ones; the method was immunoSEQ multiplex PCR. The repertoire holds about 31,000 clones, with around 91% as singletons. Sequenced material: CD8+ T cells from peripheral blood mononuclear cells, taken in the second trimester of pregnancy. The origin of the receptors is a female donor with multiple sclerosis, enrolled in a pregnancy study.

The V gene is TRBV29-1, the J gene TRBJ2-3; tentative D call: TRBD2 (5 bases). The germline V gene encodes CDR1 SQVTM and CDR2 ANQGSEA. The CDR3 consists of 14 residues. V gave up 5 bases and J gave up 0 bases, with 12 bases separating them. In DNA form, the CDR3 reads TGCAGCGTTAAGTGGGAGACTAGCACAGATACGCAGTATTTT. Protein product: CSVKWETSTDTQYF.

The chain joins TRBV9 to TRBJ1-2; D is unresolved. The V and J ends lost 1 base and 8 bases respectively, with 12 bases between them. CDR1 is SGDLS and CDR2 is YYNGEE in the germline V gene. The length of the CDR3 is 13 residues. In nucleotides, the CDR3 is TGTGCCAGCAGCGTACTCAGCATGGGCGGCTACACCTTC. Translated, it gives CASSVLSMGGYTF.

As DNA, the CDR3 is TGTGCCAGCAGCTTAACTAGCGGGAACCATGAGCAGTTCTTC. Its translation is CASSLTSGNHEQFF. The rearrangement uses TRBV7-9 and TRBJ2-1, with 10 bases lining up with TRBD2. The germline gives CDR1 SEHNR, CDR2 FQNEAQ (reference sequence). With V trimmed by 2 bases and J by 8 bases, 3 bases remained unmatched. The CDR3 is 14 residues long.

This chain connects TRBV2 to TRBJ2-3; 8 nucleotides match TRBD1. The CDR3 contains 14 residues. Trimming took 6 bases from V and 4 from J; bases not matched to a gene: 6. Germline loops: CDR1 SNHLY, CDR2 FYNNEI. CDR3 coding DNA: TGTGCCAGCAGGACGGACAGGGAGGCAGATACGCAGTATTTT. Protein product: CASRTDREADTQYF.

The gene calls are TRBV7-6 and TRBJ2-2; D is ambiguous. V was shortened by 5 bases and J by 4 bases, with 11 bases between the two germline ends. This CDR3 contains 14 residues. Germline V CDR1 and CDR2: SGHVS, FNYEAQ. CDR3 bases: TGTGCCAGCAGCCTCAAACCGGTCACCGGGGAGCTGTTTTTT. Protein sequence: CASSLKPVTGELFF.

This clone was found once. The chain carries TRBV11-1 and TRBJ1-2, with a weak D call TRBD1 (6 bases). V lost 4 bases and J 3 bases, leaving 9 bases between the germline ends. The CDR3 contains 13 residues. Germline CDR1 and CDR2: SGHAT and FQDESV (reference sequence). CDR3 sequence: CASSSGQYYGYTF. For the CDR3, the DNA is TGTGCCAGCAGCTCAGGACAGTACTATGGCTACACCTTC.

The chain combines TRBV7-2 with TRBJ1-1; D gene unclear. There are 12 residues in the CDR3. Germline CDR1 reads SGHTA; CDR2 reads FQGNSA. V was clipped by 3 bases and J by 7 bases, with 9 bases between them. The CDR3 DNA reads as TGTGCCAGCAGCTTCCCATACAGTGAAGCTTTCTTT. This encodes CASSFPYSEAFF.

J is TRBJ1-5 and V is TRBV19, with 7 nucleotides matching TRBD1. The CDR3 is 15 amino acids. Germline CDR1 is LNHDA and CDR2 is SQIVND (reference sequence). V dropped 5 bases and J dropped 1; count of bases not matched to a gene: 5. CDR3 coding DNA: TGTGCCAGTAGTTCGACAGGGCGCAGCAATCAGCCCCAGCATTTT. Protein: CASSSTGRSNQPQHF.

The rearrangement joins TRBV11-2 to TRBJ2-1; D gene unclear. Trimming stripped 1 base from V and 1 base from J, with 8 bases between. The CDR3 has 15 amino acids. The germline V gene has CDR1 SGHAT and CDR2 FQNNGV. The CDR3 region has the DNA TGTGCCAGCAGCTTAGGTAGGAGTTCCTACAATGAGCAGTTCTTC. Protein product: CASSLGRSSYNEQFF.

This chain uses TRBV11-2 with TRBJ2-3, with D possibly TRBD2 on 6 matching bases. V lost 3 bases and J 6 bases, leaving 16 bases between the germline ends. The CDR3 is 15 amino acids. Germline values: CDR1 SGHAT, CDR2 FQNNGV. In DNA form, the CDR3 reads TGTGCCAGCAGCTTGGGCGGGGAATTTGACGATACGCAGTATTTT. It codes for CASSLGGEFDDTQYF.

The CDR3 sequence is CASSPNRGSGNQPQHF. DNA for the CDR3: TGTGCCAGCAGCCCGAACAGGGGATCAGGCAATCAGCCCCAGCATTTT. The J gene is TRBJ1-5, the V gene TRBV27; TRBD1 matches at 7 bases. The CDR3 contains 16 residues. From germline, CDR1 is MNHEY and CDR2 SMNVEV (reference sequence). V was clipped by 6 bases and J by 2 bases; unmatched bases: 10.

The J gene is TRBJ2-3, the V gene TRBV10-1; TRBD2 matches 11 bases. In germline, CDR1 is WNHNN, CDR2 SYGVQD (reference sequence). J was trimmed by 3 bases and V by 4 bases; bases with no gene match: 0. The CDR3 consists of 14 residues. The CDR3 sequence: CASSGTSGTDTQYF. CDR3 nucleotides: TGCGCCAGCAGTGGGACTAGCGGGACAGATACGCAGTATTTT.

The CDR3 reads CASRKSGTYYEQYF. In nucleotides, the CDR3 is TGTGCCAGTAGGAAGAGCGGTACTTACTACGAGCAGTACTTC. This rearrangement joins TRBV19 to TRBJ2-7, with TRBD2 as a possible D gene (5 bases). The CDR3 length is 14 residues. CDR1 is LNHDA and CDR2 is SQIVND in the germline V gene (reference sequence). V lost 6 bases, J lost 3 bases, and 15 bases lay in between.

This chain joins TRBV27 and TRBJ1-4; 10 bases align to TRBD1. V lost 5 bases to trimming and J lost 7 bases; unmatched junction nucleotides: 19. CDR1 and CDR2 (germline): MNHEY, SMNVEV (reference sequence). The CDR3 has 19 residues. The CDR3 DNA sequence: TGTGCCAGCAGTACCCGGACAGGGGGAGGAATGACCCCGGGTGAAAAACTGTTTTTT. This translates into CASSTRTGGGMTPGEKLFF.

J is TRBJ1-6 and V is TRBV10-3, with D possibly matching TRBD1 (6 bases). Germline values: CDR1 ENHRY, CDR2 SYGVKD. Trimming took 2 bases from V and 5 from J, leaving 13 bases between them. CDR3 length: 16 residues. This CDR3 is CAISEPETGHNSPLHF. The CDR3 coding sequence is TGTGCCATCAGTGAGCCCGAGACAGGTCATAATTCACCCCTCCACTTT.

The V gene is TRBV9, the J gene TRBJ1-2; 8 nucleotides line up with TRBD1. J lost 8 bases, V lost 3 bases, and 6 bases had no gene match. This CDR3 is 13 amino acids long. Per germline, CDR1 SGDLS and CDR2 YYNGEE. CDR3 DNA sequence: TGTGCCAGCAGCGCCCGGACAGGGTCGGGCTACACCTTC. It codes for CASSARTGSGYTF.

The rearrangement uses TRBV27 and TRBJ2-7; 7 bases fit TRBD1. This CDR3 is 13 amino acids long. V was clipped by 4 bases and J by 2 bases; unmatched bases: 2. Germline lookup yields CDR1 MNHEY and CDR2 SMNVEV (reference sequence). CDR3 amino acids: CASSYGTAYEQYF. The DNA for the CDR3 is TGTGCCAGCAGTTACGGGACAGCCTACGAGCAGTACTTC.

This clone was counted a few times. CDR3 sequence (DNA): TGTGCCAGCAGTGAGACCAGCGGGAGGGCCTCGGATACGCAGTATTTT. This codes for CASSETSGRASDTQYF. The J gene is TRBJ2-3, the V gene TRBV6-4; 10 bases align to TRBD2. The CDR3 length is 16 residues. CDR1 and CDR2 (germline): MRHNA, SNTAGT. After removal of 3 bases from V and 6 bases from J, the junction contained 9 bases not matched to a gene.

J is TRBJ2-7 and V is TRBV7-2; 7 nucleotides line up with TRBD2. V lost 2 bases, J lost 0 bases, and 4 bases stayed unmatched. The CDR3 loop spans 15 amino acids. Looked up from germline, CDR1 is SGHTA and CDR2 is FQGNSA. The CDR3 sequence is CASSLNRDYSYEQYF. In DNA form, the CDR3 reads TGTGCCAGCAGCTTAAACCGGGACTACTCCTACGAGCAGTACTTC.